These T cell receptor beta chains were read from a single sample in a study of siplizumab effects on memory and regulatory T cells. Produced via immunoSEQ multiplex PCR; TCRdb's table is partial and in-frame only. The sample records about 100,000 clones, more than 90% being singletons. Sample: CD4+ T cells sorted from blood. These receptor sequences come from a human donor in good health. Each CDR3 is given with its conserved first and last residue. D genes are given only for firm matches. Expanded clones are given a class, and other clones once, few, many or no size at all.

cdr3_length clone_size d_call j_call v_call cdr3_aa cdr3_nt
14 once . TRBJ1-1 TRBV5-7 CASSYRVMNTEAFF TGTGCCAGCAGCTACAGGGTGATGAACACTGAAGCTTTCTTT
13 few TRBD1 TRBJ2-7 TRBV11-2 CASSLMTGFEQYF TGTGCCAGCAGCCTTATGACAGGGTTTGAGCAGTACTTC
11 . . TRBJ2-3 TRBV5-4 CASTLEDTQYF TGTGCCAGCACTCTGGAGGATACGCAGTATTTT
14 . TRBD1 TRBJ2-3 TRBV30 CAWLGQGRVDTQYF TGTGCCTGGTTGGGACAGGGGCGGGTGGATACGCAGTATTTT
14 once . TRBJ1-1 TRBV13 CASSSISPTAEAFF TGTGCCAGCAGCTCAATTTCCCCCACCGCTGAAGCTTTCTTT
16 . . TRBJ1-3 TRBV9 CASSVGLGISGNTIYF TGTGCCAGCAGCGTAGGGTTGGGGATCTCTGGAAACACCATATATTTT
12 . . TRBJ1-1 TRBV6-5 CASSTGNTEAFF TGTGCCAGCAGTACAGGGAACACTGAAGCTTTCTTT
15 . . TRBJ1-4 TRBV15 CATSRVPGAGEKLFF TGTGCCACCAGCAGAGTTCCGGGGGCGGGAGAAAAACTGTTTTTT
15 . TRBD1 TRBJ2-7 TRBV5-1 CASSIGQGATGEQYF TGCGCCAGCAGCATCGGACAGGGGGCCACGGGTGAGCAGTACTTC
15 . TRBD2 TRBJ2-7 TRBV14 CASRASGVNSYEQYF TGTGCCAGCAGGGCTAGCGGGGTGAACTCCTACGAGCAGTACTTC
15 . . TRBJ1-6 TRBV2 CASEEIRGAGSPLHF TGTGCCAGCGAAGAGATAAGGGGTGCGGGTTCACCCCTCCACTTT
16 . TRBD1 TRBJ2-5 TRBV5-1 CASSLSPTGGAETQYF TGCGCCAGCAGCTTGTCCCCCACAGGGGGCGCGGAGACCCAGTACTTC
16 . . TRBJ2-3 TRBV7-8 CASSLLNGGVTDTQYF TGTGCCAGCAGCCTTTTGAACGGGGGCGTTACAGATACGCAGTATTTT
15 . . TRBJ2-3 TRBV4-1 CASSQALTRPDTQYF TGCGCCAGCAGCCAAGCCCTGACTAGACCAGATACGCAGTATTTT
16 . . TRBJ2-2 TRBV5-1 CATHPGRSTNTGELFF TGCGCCACCCACCCGGGCCGGAGCACGAACACCGGGGAGCTGTTTTTT
14 . . TRBJ1-1 TRBV30 CAWSVSGLYTEAFF TGTGCCTGGAGTGTTTCAGGGCTGTACACTGAAGCTTTCTTT
15 . TRBD1 TRBJ1-1 TRBV19 CASSRTGGANTEAFF TGTGCCAGTAGTAGGACAGGGGGTGCAAACACTGAAGCTTTCTTT
13 . . TRBJ2-5 TRBV7-3 CASSLGTKETQYF TGTGCCAGCAGCTTGGGGACAAAAGAGACCCAGTACTTC
17 . . TRBJ2-5 TRBV11-2 CASSLGAGGNFQETQYF TGTGCCAGCAGCTTAGGGGCCGGGGGTAACTTCCAAGAGACCCAGTACTTC
16 . TRBD1 TRBJ2-2 TRBV4-2 CASSQYPDRDPGELFF TGTGCCAGCAGCCAATATCCCGACAGGGACCCCGGGGAGCTGTTTTTT
16 . . TRBJ2-3 TRBV9 CASSVGPGPNTDTQYF TGTGCCAGCAGCGTAGGCCCGGGGCCAAACACAGATACGCAGTATTTT
15 . TRBD1 TRBJ1-5 TRBV6-5 CASSTTGTGSSAQHF TGTGCCAGCAGTACCACAGGGACAGGGAGTTCGGCCCAGCATTTT